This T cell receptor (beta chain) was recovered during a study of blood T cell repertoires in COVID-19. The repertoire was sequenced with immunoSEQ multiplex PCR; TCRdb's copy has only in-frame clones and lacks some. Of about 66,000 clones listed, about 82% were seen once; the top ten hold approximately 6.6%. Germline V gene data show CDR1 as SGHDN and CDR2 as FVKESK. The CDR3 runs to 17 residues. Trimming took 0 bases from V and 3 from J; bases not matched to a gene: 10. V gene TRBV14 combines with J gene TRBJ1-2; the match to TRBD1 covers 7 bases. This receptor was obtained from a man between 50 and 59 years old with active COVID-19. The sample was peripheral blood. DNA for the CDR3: TGTGCCAGCAGCCAAGACCGGACAGGCGGATTAGACTATGGCTACACCTTC. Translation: CASSQDRTGGLDYGYTF. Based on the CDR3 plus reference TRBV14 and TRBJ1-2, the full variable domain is EAGVTQFPSHSVIEKGQTVTLRCDPISGHDNLYWYRRVMGKEIKFLLHFVKESKQDESGMPNNRFLAERTGGTYSTLKVQPAELEDSGVYFCASSQDRTGGLDYGYTFGSGTRLTVV.